The T cell receptor beta chain described here comes from a study of blood T cell repertoires in COVID-19. Trimming shortened V by 7 bases and J by 2 bases, and 14 bases separated the two germline ends. CDR1 is SNHLY and CDR2 is FYNNEI in the germline V gene. The length of the CDR3 is 14 residues. Some clones are missing from TCRdb's copy, which holds only in-frame ones; the method was immunoSEQ multiplex PCR. The sample includes roughly 140,000 clones, roughly 90% seen only once; the top ten take over 2%. The chain recombines TRBV2 with TRBJ2-5, with D possibly matching TRBD2 (5 bases). The sequence was collected from a human donor in a cohort sampled during active COVID-19. Sequencing input: peripheral blood. The CDR3 DNA is TGTGCCAGCAAGGGAAAGCGGACGCAAGAGACCCAGTACTTC. It translates to CASKGKRTQETQYF. Filled out from reference TRBV2 and TRBJ2-5, the complete variable domain reads EPEVTQTPSHQVTQMGQEVILRCVPISNHLYFYWYRQILGQKVEFLVSFYNNEISEKSEIFDDQFSVERPDGSNFTLKIRSTKLEDSAMYFCASKGKRTQETQYFGPGTRLLVL.